A selection of T cell receptor beta chains follows, all from one sample in a study of blood T cells in healthy people across ages. Each CDR3 protein gets one entry after TCRdb re-called the 5' RACE reads with MiXCR. The table includes more than 900,000 distinct CDR3 sequences, 25% to 35% detected once. Separately, the same data were catalogued under a study of T cells of mothers and their children.

The sequencing input was blood. The origin of the receptors is a woman in her thirties or forties in good health. The CDR3 runs from the conserved cysteine through the conserved F or W. D genes are given only for firm matches. Clone size is not always given. Where it is, it says once, few, many or a class for expanded clones.

cdr3_aa,cdr3_nt,j_call,d_call,v_call,clone_size
CSASGTAMGKAFF,TGCAGTGCCTCCGGGACAGCCATGGGGAAAGCTTTCTTT,TRBJ1-1,TRBD1,TRBV20-1,NA
CASRYRGDEYNEQFF,TGTGCCAGCAGATACAGGGGAGATGAGTACAATGAGCAGTTCTTC,TRBJ2-1,TRBD1,TRBV28,few
CASSYSSPGTGPNQPQHF,TGTGCCAGCAGTTACTCCTCTCCCGGGACAGGACCCAATCAGCCCCAGCATTTT,TRBJ1-5,TRBD1,TRBV6-5,NA
CASGTGGQETQYF,TGTGCCAGCGGGACAGGGGGCCAAGAGACCCAGTACTTC,TRBJ2-5,TRBD1,TRBV28,few
CASSLEPGKNTEAFF,TGCGCCAGCAGCTTGGAGCCAGGGAAGAACACTGAAGCTTTCTTT,TRBJ1-1,NA,TRBV5-1,NA
CATRGTGTYEQYF,TGTGCCACCAGGGGCACAGGCACCTACGAGCAGTACTTC,TRBJ2-7,NA,TRBV24-1,few
CSAWDDANTGELFF,TGCAGTGCTTGGGACGACGCGAACACCGGGGAGCTGTTTTTT,TRBJ2-2,NA,TRBV20-1,few
CASSAGRSSNYGYTF,TGTGCCAGCAGCGCCGGACGGTCGTCCAACTATGGCTACACCTTC,TRBJ1-2,NA,TRBV9,NA
CATVLLAGPYEQYF,TGTGCCACCGTCCTTCTGGCAGGGCCTTACGAGCAGTACTTC,TRBJ2-7,NA,TRBV7-9,many
CASSSGVSADTQYF,TGTGCCAGCTCTAGCGGGGTATCTGCAGATACGCAGTATTTT,TRBJ2-3,TRBD2,TRBV2,NA
CSVSKRGGSYEQYF,TGCAGTGTTTCGAAGCGGGGGGGCTCCTACGAGCAGTACTTC,TRBJ2-7,TRBD2,TRBV20-1,few
CASSKTSGGHYNEQFF,TGTGCCAGCAGTAAGACTAGCGGGGGGCACTACAATGAGCAGTTCTTC,TRBJ2-1,TRBD2,TRBV9,NA
CTSSPREVNYGYTF,TGTACCAGCAGCCCACGGGAGGTTAACTATGGCTACACCTTC,TRBJ1-2,NA,TRBV7-9,NA
CASSLGTSGAVYEQYF,TGTGCCAGCAGCTTAGGGACTAGCGGGGCCGTCTACGAGCAGTACTTC,TRBJ2-7,TRBD2,TRBV7-2,many
CASSLRDRGTGELFF,TGTGCCAGCAGTTTACGGGACAGGGGGACCGGGGAGCTGTTTTTT,TRBJ2-2,TRBD1,TRBV12-3/TRBV12-4,many
CASRIFQGNSNQPQHF,TGTGCCAGCAGGATCTTCCAGGGGAATAGCAATCAGCCCCAGCATTTT,TRBJ1-5,NA,TRBV12-3/TRBV12-4,once
CASNFRRLDYNEQFF,TGTGCCAGCAATTTCCGTCGACTAGACTACAATGAGCAGTTCTTC,TRBJ2-1,NA,TRBV12-3/TRBV12-4,NA
CASSTGTSGSYEQFF,TGCGCCAGCTCCACCGGGACTAGCGGGAGCTATGAGCAGTTCTTC,TRBJ2-1,TRBD2,TRBV5-1,NA
CASALRQDTEAFF,TGTGCCAGCGCCCTACGACAGGACACTGAAGCTTTCTTT,TRBJ1-1,NA,TRBV9,once
CATNPTSDYQETQYF,TGTGCCACTAACCCTACTAGCGACTACCAAGAGACCCAGTACTTC,TRBJ2-5,TRBD2,TRBV28,few
CAWSVPKRQRFSYEQYF,TGTGCCTGGAGTGTCCCAAAACGACAGAGATTCTCCTACGAGCAGTACTTC,TRBJ2-7,NA,TRBV30,NA
CASSQGDRRAGTF,TGCGCCAGCAGCCAAGGGGACAGGCGAGCGGGGACCTTC,TRBJ1-2,TRBD1,TRBV4-3,NA
CASPPRERQVYGYTF,TGTGCCAGCCCCCCGAGGGAAAGGCAGGTCTATGGCTACACCTTC,TRBJ1-2,NA,TRBV11-2,NA
CASSPQDGSQGFF,TGTGCCAGCAGCCCCCAGGATGGCTCCCAGGGTTTCTTT,TRBJ1-1,NA,TRBV9,few
CASSSRGDYNEQFF,TGTGCCAGTAGTTCGCGGGGAGACTACAATGAGCAGTTCTTC,TRBJ2-1,NA,TRBV19,NA
CASSVWADGNTIYF,TGTGCCAGCAGCGTCTGGGCAGACGGGAACACCATATATTTT,TRBJ1-3,NA,TRBV9,NA
CASSLETSGWMPQHF,TGTGCCAGCAGCCTAGAAACCTCAGGGTGGATGCCCCAGCATTTT,TRBJ1-5,NA,TRBV7-2,NA
CASSPRSSEAFF,TGTGCCAGCTCACCTCGAAGTTCTGAAGCTTTCTTT,TRBJ1-1,NA,TRBV18,NA
CASRFTGFNQPQHF,TGTGCCAGCAGATTTACAGGGTTCAATCAGCCCCAGCATTTT,TRBJ1-5,NA,TRBV2,NA